The 26 T cell receptor beta chains given below trace back to one sample, sequenced in a study of blood T cell repertoires in COVID-19. The table came from immunoSEQ multiplex PCR; TCRdb's copy has only in-frame clones and leaves some out. In the table there are around 50,000 clones, around 76% of which are singletons. The sequencing input was peripheral blood. The receptors originated from a woman aged 60-70 years with acute or convalescent COVID-19.

A single count supports this clone. This sequence joins TRBV15 and TRBJ1-2, with unresolved D. V was pared by 0 bases and J by 7 bases, with 12 bases between. CDR3 length: 14 residues. The germline CDR1 and CDR2 sequences are LNHNV and YYDKDF (reference sequence). The CDR3 DNA reads TGTGCCACCAGCAGAGATTCAAGGGAGGGTGGCTACACCTTC. Its translation is CATSRDSREGGYTF.

V is TRBV19 and J is TRBJ1-1; 7 bases line up with TRBD1. Looked up from germline, CDR1 is LNHDA and CDR2 is SQIVND (reference sequence). The CDR3 has 15 amino acids. V was clipped by 7 bases and J by 1 base; unmatched bases: 9. The DNA of the CDR3 is TGTGCCAGTACCGGGACAGCGCAACCGAACACTGAAGCTTTCTTT. Protein: CASTGTAQPNTEAFF.

The chain carries TRBV7-6 and TRBJ2-3; 13 bases align to TRBD2. Germline V CDR1 and CDR2: SGHVS, FNYEAQ. Losses at the gene ends were 5 bases for V and 4 bases for J; bases not matched to a gene: 3. The CDR3 sequence is 15 residues long. CDR3 coding DNA: TGTGCCAGCAGCCTACTAGCGGGGGGGGCAGATACGCAGTATTTT. It yields the protein CASSLLAGGADTQYF.

This clone was counted once. The V call is TRBV18, the J call TRBJ2-1; no clear D. This CDR3 contains 13 residues. Germline loops: CDR1 KGHSH, CDR2 LQKENI. Trimming took 2 bases from V and 5 from J, leaving 7 bases between them. CDR3 loop: CASSPTVNNEQFF. CDR3 coding DNA: TGTGCCAGCTCACCAACGGTTAACAATGAGCAGTTCTTC.

The chain has TRBV3-1 (or the pseudogene TRBV3-2) and TRBJ1-2; tentatively, D is TRBD1 (6 bases). From germline, CDR1 is LGHDT and CDR2 YNNKEL (reference sequence). The CDR3 sequence is 14 residues long. Trimming took off 7 bases at V and 3 bases at J, with 15 bases between the two ends. The DNA for the CDR3 is TGTGCCAGCAACAACAGGGCAACAGACTATGGCTACACCTTC. Translating gives CASNNRATDYGYTF.

The chain is built from TRBV5-5 and TRBJ2-3; 10 bases fit TRBD2. Germline V gene data show CDR1 as SGHKS and CDR2 as YYEKEE (reference sequence). This CDR3 region has 13 residues. Losses at the gene ends were 6 bases for V and 4 bases for J; bases not matched to a gene: 2. Here the CDR3 DNA reads TGTGCCAGCAACGGACTAGCGGCAGATACGCAGTATTTT. This encodes CASNGLAADTQYF. Looking up the rest from reference TRBV5-5 and TRBJ2-3 gives the full variable domain: DAGVTQSPTHLIKTRGQQVTLRCSPISGHKSVSWYQQVLGQGPQFIFQYYEKEERGRGNFPDRFSARQFPNYSSELNVNALLLGDSALYLCASNGLAADTQYFGPGTRLTVL.

As concerns this clone: At one of its ends the junction is not consistent with the germline gene, which may arise from a read error. The V call is TRBV19, the J call TRBJ2-2, with D possibly being TRBD2 (5 bases). The CDR3 totals 12 residues. CDR1 LNHDA and CDR2 SQIVND come from the germline V gene (reference sequence). The DNA for the CDR3 is TGTGCGGCGGAAGAAATGACCGGGGAGCCGTTTTTT. Translating gives CAAEEMTGEPFF.

This rearrangement joins TRBV5-6 to TRBJ1-3; maybe TRBD1 (5 bases). Germline values: CDR1 SGHDT, CDR2 YYEEEE. V shed 2 bases and J shed 6 bases, with 12 bases lying between them. CDR3 size: 14 residues. The DNA of the CDR3 is TGTGCCAGCAGCTTAACGGCAGGGCTAAACACCATATATTTT. This translates into CASSLTAGLNTIYF.

This clone was counted a few times. This chain connects TRBV5-1 to TRBJ1-1; 7 nucleotides agree with TRBD1. J lost 2 bases, V lost 0 bases, and 10 bases had no gene match. The CDR3 is 17 amino acids. The germline gives CDR1 SGHRS, CDR2 YFSETQ. CDR3 sequence (DNA): TGCGCCAGCAGCTTGGCCTTTACAGGGGATCTCAACACTGAAGCTTTCTTT. This sequence encodes CASSLAFTGDLNTEAFF.

This clone was seen a handful of times. This chain joins TRBV7-6 and TRBJ2-7; a weak D match, TRBD1 (5 bases). The CDR3 has 13 amino acids. Per the germline V gene, CDR1 is SGHVS and CDR2 is FNYEAQ. The germline V and J ends were trimmed by 5 bases and 4 bases, with 12 bases remaining between them. CDR3 in DNA: TGTGCCAGCAGCAGGTCAGGGTCGTACGAGCAGTACTTC. Its protein product is CASSRSGSYEQYF.

V and J are TRBV3-1 (or the pseudogene TRBV3-2) and TRBJ1-2; 7 nucleotides match TRBD1. The V gene end was trimmed by 4 bases and the J gene end by 6 bases; junction bases not matched to a gene: 11. This CDR3 spans 15 amino acids. In germline, CDR1 is LGHDT, CDR2 YNNKEL (reference sequence). CDR3 coding DNA: TGTGCCAGCAGCCTTCGACAGGGCAATTCAGATGGCTACACCTTC. Its translation: CASSLRQGNSDGYTF.

This rearrangement joins TRBV5-6 to TRBJ1-2; the match to TRBD1 covers 7 bases. The V segment lost 6 bases and the J segment 8 bases; nucleotides outside the gene matches: 10. Germline V gives CDR1 SGHDT, CDR2 YYEEEE. The CDR3 sequence is 13 residues long. The CDR3 loop reads CASIWNRGQGYTF. CDR3 DNA sequence: TGTGCCAGCATCTGGAATAGGGGGCAGGGCTACACCTTC.

V is TRBV27 and J is TRBJ1-5; D possibly corresponds to TRBD1 (5 bases). There are 13 residues in the CDR3. V gave up 10 bases and J gave up 4 bases, with 14 bases separating them. CDR1 and CDR2 from the germline V gene are MNHEY and SMNVEV (reference sequence). CDR3 DNA: TGTGCCACGAGTCTGGGGGGAAATCAGCCCCAGCATTTT. This codes for CATSLGGNQPQHF.

The CDR3 loop reads CASRPGQGAGNTIYF. The CDR3, as DNA: TGTGCCAGCCGTCCTGGACAGGGGGCCGGAAACACCATATATTTT. The rearrangement links TRBV19 to TRBJ1-3; 11 bases are shared with TRBD1. The germline gives CDR1 LNHDA, CDR2 SQIVND (reference sequence). V lost 9 bases to trimming and J lost 4 bases; unmatched junction nucleotides: 8. The CDR3 has 15 amino acids.

The table lists this clone with a count of one. V gene TRBV19 combines with J gene TRBJ2-7; possible D gene TRBD1, 5 bases. The germline V and J ends were trimmed by 7 bases and 3 bases, with 13 bases remaining between them. The CDR3 is 13 residues long. Germline values: CDR1 LNHDA, CDR2 SQIVND (reference sequence). The CDR3, as DNA: TGTGCCAGTACGGGCAGGGTTGGCTACGAGCAGTACTTC. Translated, it gives CASTGRVGYEQYF. Full variable domain (outside the CDR3, taken from reference TRBV19 and TRBJ2-7): DGGITQSPKYLFRKEGQNVTLSCEQNLNHDAMYWYRQDPGQGLRLIYYSQIVNDFQKGDIAEGYSVSREKKESFPLTVTSAQKNPTAFYLCASTGRVGYEQYFGPGTRLTVT.

The chain combines TRBV7-2 with TRBJ2-3, with 13 bases fitting TRBD2. CDR1 is SGHTA and CDR2 is FQGNSA in the germline V gene. Trimming took 3 bases from V and 4 from J; bases not matched to a gene: 7. This CDR3 has 17 amino acids. The CDR3 region has the DNA TGTGCCAGCAGCTTTTTACTAGCGGGGGGGAGGGCAGATACGCAGTATTTT. As protein: CASSFLLAGGRADTQYF.

This clone was found a few times. The rearrangement joins TRBV11-2 to TRBJ1-2, with no clear D. V was cut by 4 bases and J by 7 bases, with 10 bases left in between. The CDR3 is made up of 12 amino acids. Germline lookup yields CDR1 SGHAT and CDR2 FQNNGV. The CDR3 DNA is TGTGCCAGCAGCTCCGGGTTTTTTGGCTACACCTTC. Translated, it gives CASSSGFFGYTF.

There are a few counts of this clone. The rearrangement joins TRBV7-2 to TRBJ2-3; maybe TRBD1 (5 bases). The CDR3 extends over 14 amino acids. The V end was cut by 6 bases, the J end by 2 bases, with 12 bases between. Germline CDR1 reads SGHTA; CDR2 reads FQGNSA. Here the CDR3 DNA reads TGTGCCAGCAGTCGCAGGGTACACACAGATACGCAGTATTTT. This translates into CASSRRVHTDTQYF.

The chain links TRBV6-5 to TRBJ1-2, with a weak D call TRBD1 (6 bases). In germline, CDR1 is MNHEY, CDR2 SVGAGI. This CDR3 comprises 12 residues. V was clipped by 0 bases and J by 8 bases, with 7 bases between them. The CDR3 is CASSYSQGGYTF. The CDR3 nucleotides read TGTGCCAGCAGTTACTCCCAGGGGGGCTACACCTTC.

CDR3 nucleotides: TGTGCCAGCAGGGCCCTGGAGAATTCACCCCTCCACTTT. As protein: CASRALENSPLHF. The chain has TRBV12-3 or TRBV12-4 and TRBJ1-6; D remains ambiguous. Trimming shortened V by 6 bases and J by 7 bases, and 10 bases separated the two germline ends. The CDR3 loop spans 13 amino acids.

The rearrangement links TRBV25-1 to TRBJ1-2, with D unresolved. With 1 base removed from V and 6 bases from J, the gap between germline ends came to 6 bases. This CDR3 comprises 12 residues. Germline V CDR1 and CDR2: MGHDK, SYGVNS. The CDR3: CASSEFSDGYTF. In nucleotides, the CDR3 is TGTGCCAGCAGTGAATTTTCCGATGGCTACACCTTC.

V gene TRBV20-1 combines with J gene TRBJ1-2; D remains ambiguous. Trimming removed 3 bases from V and 8 bases from J, with 10 bases in between. Germline V gives CDR1 DFQATT, CDR2 SNEGSKA (reference sequence). This CDR3 has 11 amino acids. CDR3: CSARDWTGYTF. DNA for the CDR3: TGCAGTGCTAGGGACTGGACCGGCTACACCTTC.

CDR3 sequence reads: CASSLRDNYGYTF. In DNA, the CDR3 is TGCGCCAGCAGCTTACGGGATAACTATGGCTACACCTTC. This chain uses TRBV5-1 with TRBJ1-2; D not certain. Germline loops: CDR1 SGHRS, CDR2 YFSETQ. The CDR3 covers 13 residues. Between the trimmed V and J ends, which lost 2 bases and 1 base, there was a span of 6 bases.

J is TRBJ2-1 and V is TRBV9; 8 nucleotides line up with TRBD1. Trimming removed 0 bases from V and 7 bases from J; junction bases left unmatched: 18. Germline V CDR1 and CDR2: SGDLS, YYNGEE. The CDR3 has 19 residues. The DNA for the CDR3 is TGTGCCAGCAGCGTAGAGGGTGGGGGACCGAGGACAGGGATAAATGAGCAGTTCTTC. It yields the protein CASSVEGGGPRTGINEQFF.

The chain uses TRBV18 and TRBJ2-1, with 7 bases aligning to TRBD1. The CDR3 runs to 15 residues. J lost 2 bases, V lost 6 bases, and 7 bases had no gene match. Germline assignment: CDR1 KGHSH and CDR2 LQKENI. The CDR3 bases are TGTGCCAGCTCTGGCAGGGGGATGACCTACAATGAGCAGTTCTTC. It yields the protein CASSGRGMTYNEQFF.

The chain carries TRBV30 and TRBJ1-1; no clear D gene. The germline gives CDR1 GTSNPN, CDR2 SVGIG (reference sequence). V was pared by 0 bases and J by 12 bases, with 11 bases between. This CDR3 contains 11 residues. Here the CDR3 DNA reads TGTGCCTGGAGTGTAGGAGGGCCTTCTTTCTTT. Translation gives CAWSVGGPSFF.